This T cell receptor beta chain originates from a study of metastatic and nonmetastatic thyroid tumors. Original analysis: Variation in CDR3 across clinicopathological groups served as the basis for constructing a distant-metastasis classifier in papillary thyroid cancer. From the PCR reads, TCRdb re-called clones with MiXCR. These V and J calls are TCRdb output, not the study's own analysis. Of approximately 25,000 clones listed, roughly 13% are singletons. The length of the CDR3 is 13 residues. The V and J ends lost 5 bases and 6 bases, in that order; junction bases with no gene match: 7. Within the sample, this clone is medium-sized. Among the patients, none had received any treatment before thyroid surgery.

The material sequenced was blood. The receptor's source is a female donor with papillary thyroid cancer or a benign thyroid nodule (not recorded which). Some clones in this sample may be carry-over from other donors' samples. V is TRBV12-3 or TRBV12-4 and J is TRBJ2-7, with TRBD2 matching 7 bases. The DNA of the CDR3 is TGTGCCAGCAGTCCCCAACTAGCGACCGAGCAGTACTTC. Translated, it gives CASSPQLATEQYF.